This is a list of T cell receptor beta chains from one sample in a study of molecular identifiers for immune sequencing clone quantification. Using its own MiXCR run on the PCR reads, TCRdb lists one record per CDR3 protein. The sample contains about half a million distinct CDR3 sequences, around 23% of which appear only once. The specimen sequenced was naive CD8+ T cells from blood, with Jurkat cell RNA spiked in. These receptors were taken from a human donor in good health. Some libraries in this study had Jurkat cell RNA spiked in. Both conserved end residues are part of each CDR3. D genes are given only for firm matches. A clone size is listed for some rows: how often the clone was seen (once, few, many), or a class if it is expanded.

CDR3 length	V gene	clone size	D gene	J gene	CDR3 DNA	CDR3 protein
15	TRBV5-4	many	TRBD1	TRBJ1-1	TGTGCCAGCAGCGCTCGACAGGGATTGGACACTGAAGCTTTCTTT	CASSARQGLDTEAFF
15	TRBV11-2	.	.	TRBJ2-2	TGTGCCAGCAGCCGGGGACTCCGGTTATCCGGGGAGCTGTTTTTT	CASSRGLRLSGELFF
16	TRBV9	.	.	TRBJ2-3	TGTGCCAGCAGCGTCTCTCGCGATGATAGCACAGATACGCAGTATTTT	CASSVSRDDSTDTQYF
15	TRBV7-8	many	.	TRBJ2-6	TGTGCCAGCAGCCCCCGGGAAGCTGGGGCCAACGTCCTGACTTTC	CASSPREAGANVLTF
17	TRBV5-6	many	.	TRBJ2-2	TGTGCCAGCAGCTTTCTGAGGGCTCCCACGAACACCGGGGAGCTGTTTTTT	CASSFLRAPTNTGELFF
18	TRBV10-3	few	.	TRBJ2-3	TGTGCCATCAGTGAGCCAGGGGATTATGGGGTCACCACAGATACGCAGTATTTT	CAISEPGDYGVTTDTQYF
17	TRBV2	few	TRBD1	TRBJ2-1	TGTGCCAGCAGTGAAGGGGGGACAGGGGCCATCTACAATGAGCAGTTCTTC	CASSEGGTGAIYNEQFF
14	TRBV6-5	.	.	TRBJ1-1	TGTGCCAGCAGCCCTCAGGGTGGAGATACTGAAGCTTTCTTT	CASSPQGGDTEAFF
16	TRBV7-6	.	.	TRBJ2-1	TGTGCCAGCAGCTTGGATCCCGGGCTCCTTGGCGATGAGCAGTTCTTC	CASSLDPGLLGDEQFF
12	TRBV20-1	.	.	TRBJ2-7	TGCAGTGCTCGCGGGTATGGCTACGAGCAGTACTTC	CSARGYGYEQYF
15	TRBV4-1	many	TRBD1	TRBJ2-3	TGCGCCAGCAGCCAAGAGGGACAGGGTCCAGATACGCAGTATTTT	CASSQEGQGPDTQYF
16	TRBV13	few	.	TRBJ2-2	TGTGCCAGCAGCTTTGTTACTAGTACGAACACCGGGGAGCTGTTTTTT	CASSFVTSTNTGELFF
15	TRBV12-3/TRBV12-4	many	TRBD1	TRBJ1-5	TGTGCCAGCAATACAGGGGTTGGAATAGTAGGGCCCCAGCATTTT	CASNTGVGIVGPQHF
17	TRBV19	.	TRBD1	TRBJ1-5	TGTGCCAGTAGTTCCACGACAGGGCGATATAGCGATCAGCCCCAGCATTTT	CASSSTTGRYSDQPQHF
13	TRBV4-1	.	TRBD2	TRBJ2-3	TGCGCCAGCAGCCAACCGGGGGGAAATACGCAGTATTTT	CASSQPGGNTQYF
13	TRBV13	.	.	TRBJ2-5	TGTGCCAGCAGCTTACTAGTCAGCGAGACCCAGTACTTC	CASSLLVSETQYF
15	TRBV4-1	few	.	TRBJ2-7	TGCGCCAGCAGCCAAGATCAGGCAGGGTTCTACGAGCAGTACTTC	CASSQDQAGFYEQYF
13	TRBV6-5	many	TRBD1	TRBJ1-1	TGTGCCAGCAGTTACCCGACAGGGGGCGAGGCTTTCTTT	CASSYPTGGEAFF
15	TRBV6-5	.	.	TRBJ1-1	TGTGCCAGCAGTTACGGAAGTGGTGTGGGCACTGAAGCTTTCTTT	CASSYGSGVGTEAFF
16	TRBV11-2	.	TRBD2	TRBJ2-1	TGTGCCAGCAGCTTAGATGTACTAGCGGGGTACAATGAGCAGTTCTTC	CASSLDVLAGYNEQFF
15	TRBV27	many	.	TRBJ1-1	TGTGCCAGCAGTCCCACGACAGACCCGAACACTGAAGCTTTCTTT	CASSPTTDPNTEAFF
11	TRBV5-1	many	.	TRBJ2-1	TGCGCCAGCAGCCAACCTGGCGAGCAGTTCTTC	CASSQPGEQFF
14	TRBV13	many	.	TRBJ2-3	TGTGCCAGCAGCCCTCGCTGGGGGAGAGATACGCAGTATTTT	CASSPRWGRDTQYF
14	TRBV9	many	TRBD2	TRBJ2-7	TGTGCCAGCAGCGTGGGCGGGGGTCCCTACGAGCAGTACTTC	CASSVGGGPYEQYF